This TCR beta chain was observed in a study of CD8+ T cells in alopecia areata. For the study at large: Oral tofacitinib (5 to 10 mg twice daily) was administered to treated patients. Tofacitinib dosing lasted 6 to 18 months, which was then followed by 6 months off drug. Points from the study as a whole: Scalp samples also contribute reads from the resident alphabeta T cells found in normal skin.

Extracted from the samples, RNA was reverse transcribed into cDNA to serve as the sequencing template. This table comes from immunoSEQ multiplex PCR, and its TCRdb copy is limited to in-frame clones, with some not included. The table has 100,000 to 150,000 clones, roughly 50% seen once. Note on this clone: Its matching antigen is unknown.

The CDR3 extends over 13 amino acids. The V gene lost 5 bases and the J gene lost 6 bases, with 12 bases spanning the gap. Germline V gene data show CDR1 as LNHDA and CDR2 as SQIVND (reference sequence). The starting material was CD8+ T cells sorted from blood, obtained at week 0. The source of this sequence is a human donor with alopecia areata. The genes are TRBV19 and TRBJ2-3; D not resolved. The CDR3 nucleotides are TGTGCCAGTAGTGTCGACTTTGAGGATACGCAGTATTTT. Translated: CASSVDFEDTQYF.